The clone carrying this T cell receptor beta chain was picked up one time. A universal primer site arose from template switching, and cDNA bore unique molecular identifiers. A single record per CDR3 protein comes from TCRdb applying MiXCR to the 5' RACE reads. The profile shows approximately 1.8 million distinct CDR3 sequences, roughly a third of them singletons. The CDR3 consists of 15 residues. The V gene end was trimmed by 7 bases and the J gene end by 5 bases; junction bases not matched to a gene: 9. These data originate in a study of identical twins. The J gene is TRBJ2-1, the V gene TRBV12-3 or TRBV12-4, with TRBD2 matching over 9 bases. The receptor comes from a newborn girl in good health. Material for sequencing was cord blood. CDR3 DNA sequence: TGTGCCAGCATCCAGCTAGCGGGGTTTCACAATGAGCAGTTCTTC. Translation: CASIQLAGFHNEQFF.